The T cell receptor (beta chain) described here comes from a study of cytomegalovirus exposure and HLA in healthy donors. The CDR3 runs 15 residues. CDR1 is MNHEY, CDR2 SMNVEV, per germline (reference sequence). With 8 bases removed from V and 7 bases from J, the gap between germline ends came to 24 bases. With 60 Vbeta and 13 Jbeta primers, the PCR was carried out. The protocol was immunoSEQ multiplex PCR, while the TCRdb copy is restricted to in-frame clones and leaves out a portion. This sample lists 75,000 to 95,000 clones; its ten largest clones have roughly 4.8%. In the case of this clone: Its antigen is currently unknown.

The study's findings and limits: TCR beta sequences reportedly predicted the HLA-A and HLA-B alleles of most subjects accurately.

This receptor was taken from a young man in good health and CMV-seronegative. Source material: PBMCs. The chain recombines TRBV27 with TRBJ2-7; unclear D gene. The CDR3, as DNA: TGTGCCAGCCGCTCGCTGGGTAGAACTACGAGGGAGCAGTACTTC. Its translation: CASRSLGRTTREQYF.